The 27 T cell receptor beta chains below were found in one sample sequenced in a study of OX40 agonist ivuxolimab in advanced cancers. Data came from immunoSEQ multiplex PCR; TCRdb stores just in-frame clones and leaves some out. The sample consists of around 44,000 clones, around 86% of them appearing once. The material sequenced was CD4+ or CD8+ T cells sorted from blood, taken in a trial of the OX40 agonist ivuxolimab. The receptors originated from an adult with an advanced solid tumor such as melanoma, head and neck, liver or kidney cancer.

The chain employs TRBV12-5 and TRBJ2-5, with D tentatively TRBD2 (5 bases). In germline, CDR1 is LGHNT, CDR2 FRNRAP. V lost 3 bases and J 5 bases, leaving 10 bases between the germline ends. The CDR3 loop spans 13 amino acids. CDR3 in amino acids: CASGFILAETQYF. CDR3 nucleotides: TGTGCTAGTGGTTTTATCTTAGCGGAGACCCAGTACTTC.

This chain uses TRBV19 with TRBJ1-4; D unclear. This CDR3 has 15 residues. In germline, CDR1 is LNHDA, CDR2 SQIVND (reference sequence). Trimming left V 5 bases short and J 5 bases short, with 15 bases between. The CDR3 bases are TGTGCCAGTAGTGGAGTGGAGGGCTGGAATGAAAAACTGTTTTTT. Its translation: CASSGVEGWNEKLFF.

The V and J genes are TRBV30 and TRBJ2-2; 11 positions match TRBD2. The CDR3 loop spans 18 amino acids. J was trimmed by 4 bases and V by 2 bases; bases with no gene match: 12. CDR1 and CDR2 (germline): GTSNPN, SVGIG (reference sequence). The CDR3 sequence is CAWSPTPTSGSFTGELFF. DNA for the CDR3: TGTGCCTGGAGTCCCACCCCCACTAGCGGGAGTTTCACCGGGGAGCTGTTTTTT.

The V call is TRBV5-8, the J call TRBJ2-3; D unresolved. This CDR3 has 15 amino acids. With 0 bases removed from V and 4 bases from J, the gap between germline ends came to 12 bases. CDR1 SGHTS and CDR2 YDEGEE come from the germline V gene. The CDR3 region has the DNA TGTGCCAGCAGCTTGGTGAGAGGCGGATCAGATACGCAGTATTTT. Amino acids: CASSLVRGGSDTQYF.

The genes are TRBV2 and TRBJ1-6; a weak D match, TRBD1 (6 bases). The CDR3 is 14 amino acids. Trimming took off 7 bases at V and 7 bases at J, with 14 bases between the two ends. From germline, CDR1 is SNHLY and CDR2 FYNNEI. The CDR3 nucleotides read TGTGCCAGCAAGATGGACAGTCCCAATTCACCCCTCCACTTT. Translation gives CASKMDSPNSPLHF.

CDR3 nucleotide sequence: TGTGCCAGTAGTATGGCGGGGGCTAGCGGGATGAGAAATGAGCAGTTCTTC. Protein product: CASSMAGASGMRNEQFF. This chain connects TRBV19 to TRBJ2-1, with 9 bases fitting TRBD2. The length of the CDR3 is 17 residues. The J segment lost 7 bases and the V segment lost 3 bases, leaving 13 bases of the junction unmatched. The germline CDR1 and CDR2 sequences are LNHDA and SQIVND (reference sequence).

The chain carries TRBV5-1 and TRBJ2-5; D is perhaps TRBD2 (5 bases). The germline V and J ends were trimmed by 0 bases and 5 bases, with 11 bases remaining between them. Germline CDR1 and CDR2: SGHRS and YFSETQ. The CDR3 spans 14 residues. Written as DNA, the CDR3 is TGCGCCAGCAGCTTGGCAGGCCAGCGGGAGACCCAGTACTTC. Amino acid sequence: CASSLAGQRETQYF.

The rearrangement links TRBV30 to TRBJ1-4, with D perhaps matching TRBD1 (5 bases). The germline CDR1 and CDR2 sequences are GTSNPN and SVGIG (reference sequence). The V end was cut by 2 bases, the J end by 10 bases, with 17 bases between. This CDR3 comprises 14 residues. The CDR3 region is CAWSTTGVKGKLFF. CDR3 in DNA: TGTGCCTGGAGTACCACGGGGGTTAAAGGAAAACTGTTTTTT.

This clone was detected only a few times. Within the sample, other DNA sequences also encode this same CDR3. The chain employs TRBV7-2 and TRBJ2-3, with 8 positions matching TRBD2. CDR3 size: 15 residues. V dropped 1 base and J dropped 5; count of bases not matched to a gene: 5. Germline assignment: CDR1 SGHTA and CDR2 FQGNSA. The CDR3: CASSLGAGVKDTQYF. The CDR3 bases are TGTGCCAGCAGCTTAGGAGCGGGAGTAAAAGATACGCAGTATTTT.

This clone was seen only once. CDR3 sequence reads: CASSLYGTGSYEQYF. CDR3 DNA sequence: TGCGCCAGCAGCTTGTATGGGACTGGCTCCTACGAGCAGTACTTC. V gene TRBV5-1 combines with J gene TRBJ2-7; D perhaps matches TRBD2 (6 bases). V lost 1 base, J lost 0 bases, and 11 bases lay in between. Looked up from germline, CDR1 is SGHRS and CDR2 is YFSETQ. This CDR3 region has 15 residues.

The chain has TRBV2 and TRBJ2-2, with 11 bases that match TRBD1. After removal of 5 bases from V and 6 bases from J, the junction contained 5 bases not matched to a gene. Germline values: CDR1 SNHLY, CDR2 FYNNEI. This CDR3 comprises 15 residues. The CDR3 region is CASSYLDRGPGELFF. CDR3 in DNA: TGTGCCAGCAGTTACCTGGACAGGGGGCCCGGGGAGCTGTTTTTT.

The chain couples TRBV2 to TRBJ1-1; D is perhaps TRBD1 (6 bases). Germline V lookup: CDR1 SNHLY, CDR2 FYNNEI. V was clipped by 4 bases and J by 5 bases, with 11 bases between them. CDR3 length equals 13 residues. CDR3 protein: CASSVNQGTEAFF. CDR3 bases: TGTGCCAGCAGTGTGAACCAGGGGACTGAAGCTTTCTTT.

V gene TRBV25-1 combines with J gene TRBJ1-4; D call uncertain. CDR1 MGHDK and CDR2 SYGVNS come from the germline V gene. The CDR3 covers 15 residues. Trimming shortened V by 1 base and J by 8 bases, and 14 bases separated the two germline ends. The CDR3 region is CASSELRGNEEKLFF. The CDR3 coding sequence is TGTGCCAGCAGTGAATTGCGGGGAAATGAGGAAAAACTGTTTTTT.

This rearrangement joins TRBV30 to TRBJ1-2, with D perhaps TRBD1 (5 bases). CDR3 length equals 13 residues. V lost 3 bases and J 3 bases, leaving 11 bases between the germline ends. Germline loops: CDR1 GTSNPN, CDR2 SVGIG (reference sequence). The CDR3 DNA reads TGTGCCTGGAGCAGGGTCCTCCACTATGGCTACACCTTC. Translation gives CAWSRVLHYGYTF.

In nucleotides, the CDR3 is TGTGCCAGCAGCGGGCTTGCCTACGAGCAGTACTTC. Translating gives CASSGLAYEQYF. The rearrangement links TRBV5-3 to TRBJ2-5; TRBD2 is a possible D gene (6 bases). TRBJ2-7 explains the end of the DNA better; the J call may be wrong. TRBV5-3 is annotated as an ORF whose role is uncertain. The CDR3 consists of 12 residues.

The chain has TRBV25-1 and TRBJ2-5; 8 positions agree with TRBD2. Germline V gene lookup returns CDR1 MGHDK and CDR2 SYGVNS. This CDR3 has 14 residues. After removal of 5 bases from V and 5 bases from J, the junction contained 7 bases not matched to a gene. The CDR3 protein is CASSQAGGRETQYF. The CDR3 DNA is TGTGCCAGCAGTCAGGCGGGAGGCAGGGAGACCCAGTACTTC.

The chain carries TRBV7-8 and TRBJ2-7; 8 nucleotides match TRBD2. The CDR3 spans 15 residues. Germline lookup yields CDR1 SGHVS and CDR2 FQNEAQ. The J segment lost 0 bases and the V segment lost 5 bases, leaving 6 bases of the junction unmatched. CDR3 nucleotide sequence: TGTGCCAGCAGCCGGAGAGGACTAGCCTCCTACGAGCAGTACTTC. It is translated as CASSRRGLASYEQYF.

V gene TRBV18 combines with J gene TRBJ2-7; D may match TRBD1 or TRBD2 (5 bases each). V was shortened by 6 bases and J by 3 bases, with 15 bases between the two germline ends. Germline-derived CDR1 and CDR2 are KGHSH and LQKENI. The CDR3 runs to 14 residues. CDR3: CASSPPGPLYEQYF. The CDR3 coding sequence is TGTGCCAGCTCGCCCCCGGGACCACTCTACGAGCAGTACTTC. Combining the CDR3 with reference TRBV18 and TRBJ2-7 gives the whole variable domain NAGVMQNPRHLVRRRGQEARLRCSPMKGHSHVYWYRQLPEEGLKFMVYLQKENIIDESGMPKERFSAEFPKEGPSILRIQQVVRGDSAAYFCASSPPGPLYEQYFGPGTRLTVT.

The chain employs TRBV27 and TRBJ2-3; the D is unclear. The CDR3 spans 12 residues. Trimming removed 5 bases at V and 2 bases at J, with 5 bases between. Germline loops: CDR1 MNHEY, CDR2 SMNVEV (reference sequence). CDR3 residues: CASSPSTDTQYF. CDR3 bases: TGTGCCAGCAGTCCCTCCACAGATACGCAGTATTTT.

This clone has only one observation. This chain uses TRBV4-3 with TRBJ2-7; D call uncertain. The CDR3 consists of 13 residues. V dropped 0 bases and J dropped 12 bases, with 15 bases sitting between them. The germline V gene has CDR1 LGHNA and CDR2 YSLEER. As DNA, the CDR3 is TGCGCCAGCAGCCAAGATGCAGCCAGCCCGGTGTACTTC. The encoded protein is CASSQDAASPVYF.

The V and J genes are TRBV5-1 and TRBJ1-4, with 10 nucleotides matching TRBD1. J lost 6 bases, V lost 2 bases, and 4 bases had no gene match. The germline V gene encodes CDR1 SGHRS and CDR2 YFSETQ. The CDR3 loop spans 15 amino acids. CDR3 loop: CASSFLGTGDEKLFF. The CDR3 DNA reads TGCGCCAGCAGCTTTCTCGGGACAGGGGATGAAAAACTGTTTTTT.

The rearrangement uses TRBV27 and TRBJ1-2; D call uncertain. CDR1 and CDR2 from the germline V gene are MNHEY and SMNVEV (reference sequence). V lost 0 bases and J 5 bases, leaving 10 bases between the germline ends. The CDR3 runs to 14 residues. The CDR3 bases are TGTGCCAGCAGTTTATCCCACACCTCATATGGCTACACCTTC. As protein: CASSLSHTSYGYTF.

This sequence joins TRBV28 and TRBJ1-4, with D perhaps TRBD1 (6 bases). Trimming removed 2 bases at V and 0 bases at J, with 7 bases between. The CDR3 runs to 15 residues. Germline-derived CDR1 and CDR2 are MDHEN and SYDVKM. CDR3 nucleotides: TGTGCCAGCAGTTTACCAGGGGCAACTAATGAAAAACTGTTTTTT. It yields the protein CASSLPGATNEKLFF. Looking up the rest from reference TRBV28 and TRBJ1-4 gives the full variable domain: DVKVTQSSRYLVKRTGEKVFLECVQDMDHENMFWYRQDPGLGLRLIYFSYDVKMKEKGDIPEGYSVSREKKERFSLILESASTNQTSMYLCASSLPGATNEKLFFGSGTQLSVL.

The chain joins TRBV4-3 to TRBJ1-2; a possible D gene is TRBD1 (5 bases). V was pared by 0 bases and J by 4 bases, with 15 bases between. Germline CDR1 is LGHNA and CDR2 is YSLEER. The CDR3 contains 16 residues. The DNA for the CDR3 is TGCGCCAGCAGCCAAGATCCCCGGGACCGCGTCTATGGCTACACCTTC. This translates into CASSQDPRDRVYGYTF.

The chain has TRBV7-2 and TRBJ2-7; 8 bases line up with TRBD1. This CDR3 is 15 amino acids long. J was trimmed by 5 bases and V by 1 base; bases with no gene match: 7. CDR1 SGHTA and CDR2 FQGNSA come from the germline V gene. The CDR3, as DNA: TGTGCCAGCAGCTTAGTAGGCAGGGGGCAAGACGAGCAGTACTTC. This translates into CASSLVGRGQDEQYF. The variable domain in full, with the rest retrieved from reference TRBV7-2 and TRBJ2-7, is GAGVSQSPSNKVTEKGKDVELRCDPISGHTALYWYRQSLGQGLEFLIYFQGNSAPDKSGLPSDRFSAERTGGSVSTLTIQRTQQEDSAVYLCASSLVGRGQDEQYFGPGTRLTVT.

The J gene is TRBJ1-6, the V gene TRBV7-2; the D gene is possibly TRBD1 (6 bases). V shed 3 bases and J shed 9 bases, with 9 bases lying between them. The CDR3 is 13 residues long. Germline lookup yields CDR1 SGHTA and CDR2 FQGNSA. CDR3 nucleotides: TGTGCCAGCAGCTTGACAGGTAGTTCACCCCTCCACTTT. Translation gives CASSLTGSSPLHF.

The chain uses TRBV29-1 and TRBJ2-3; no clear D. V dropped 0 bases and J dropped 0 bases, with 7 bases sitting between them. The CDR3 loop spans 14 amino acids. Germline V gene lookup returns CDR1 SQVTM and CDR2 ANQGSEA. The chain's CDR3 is CSVEDSRSTDTQYF. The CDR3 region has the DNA TGCAGCGTTGAAGACTCACGTAGCACAGATACGCAGTATTTT.